The entry that follows covers one T cell receptor beta chain sequence. No antigen is known for it. The data belong to a study of CXCR3-negative and CXCR3-positive naive CD8 T cells. The CDR3 totals 19 residues. Germline V gene sequence: CDR1 MDHEN, CDR2 SYDVKM. Broader study findings: Comparison of naive cells showed more hydrophobic TRB CDR3s in CXCR3-positive than in CXCR3-negative naive cells. TCR interaction strength was inferred from TRB CDR3 physicochemistry, as CD5 matched across naive subsets.

UMI-labeled TRB cDNA libraries were prepared by 5' RACE. TCRdb re-called the 5' RACE reads and catalogs CDR3 proteins one per entry, DNA excluded. Recorded here are roughly 110,000 distinct CDR3 sequences; the top ten clones represent roughly 0.4%. This sequence was found in a human donor in good health. Some clones in this sample may be carry-over from other donors' samples. The sequenced sample was naive CXCR3+ CD8+ T cells from blood. Indicated subset: CD45RO-CCR7+CD27+CD95- naive CD8+ T cells expressing CXCR3 (TNR3+). The rearrangement uses TRBV28 and TRBJ2-7; TCRdb indicates TRBD2, and absent DNA this call remains unverified. CDR3: CASSPKLGLAGGPSYEQYF.